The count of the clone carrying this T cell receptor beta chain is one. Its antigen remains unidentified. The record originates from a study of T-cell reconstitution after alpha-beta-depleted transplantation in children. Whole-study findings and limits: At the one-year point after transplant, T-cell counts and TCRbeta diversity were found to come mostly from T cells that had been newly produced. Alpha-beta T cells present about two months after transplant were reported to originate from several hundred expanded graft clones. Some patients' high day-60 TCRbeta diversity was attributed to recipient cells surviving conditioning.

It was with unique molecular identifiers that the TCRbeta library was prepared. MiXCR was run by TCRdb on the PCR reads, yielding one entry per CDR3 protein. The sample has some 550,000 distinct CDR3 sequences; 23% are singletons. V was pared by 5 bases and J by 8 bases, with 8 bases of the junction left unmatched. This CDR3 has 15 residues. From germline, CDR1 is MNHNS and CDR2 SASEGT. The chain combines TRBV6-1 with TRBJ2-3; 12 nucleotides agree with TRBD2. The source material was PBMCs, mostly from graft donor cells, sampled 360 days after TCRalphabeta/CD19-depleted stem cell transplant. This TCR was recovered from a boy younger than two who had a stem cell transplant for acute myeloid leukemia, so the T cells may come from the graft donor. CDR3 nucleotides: TGTGCCAGCAGTCAGTACAGGACTAGCGGGGCTACGCAGTATTTT. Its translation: CASSQYRTSGATQYF.